This is a list of T cell receptor beta chains from one sample in a study of cytomegalovirus exposure and HLA in healthy donors. Clones were read by immunoSEQ multiplex PCR, and TCRdb kept only the in-frame ones, dropping some. The sample holds more than 100,000 clones, 79% seen once. Sequencing was performed on PBMCs. The receptor set was obtained from a man over 45 in good health and CMV-seropositive. CDR3s include the opening cysteine and the closing phenylalanine or tryptophan. Each record gives: J gene, D gene, clone size, V gene, CDR3 protein, CDR3 DNA. The D gene is left open where the match is weak. Where a row states a size, it is once, few, many or the class of an expanded clone; other rows omit it.

TRBJ1-5 - - TRBV7-2 CASTPTAVNQPQHF TGTGCCAGCACGCCGACAGCAGTCAATCAGCCCCAGCATTTT
TRBJ2-7 TRBD2 - TRBV5-1 CASSLELGGLFF TGCGCCAGCAGCTTGGAGTTGGGGGGACTATTCTTC
TRBJ2-7 - - TRBV27 CASSSIIPPRGAGYEQYF TGTGCCAGCAGTTCCATCATACCCCCCAGGGGGGCCGGTTACGAGCAGTACTTC
TRBJ2-7 TRBD1 - TRBV7-3 CASSPDRGSYEQYF TGTGCCAGCAGCCCGGACAGGGGCTCCTACGAGCAGTACTTC
TRBJ2-3 TRBD2 few TRBV28 CASSFLAGTDTQYF TGTGCCAGCAGTTTCCTAGCGGGCACAGATACGCAGTATTTT
TRBJ2-7 - - TRBV7-8 CASSPVRGMWDFAYEQYF TGTGCCAGCAGCCCAGTTCGGGGAATGTGGGACTTCGCCTACGAGCAGTACTTC
TRBJ2-1 - - TRBV21-1 CASSTSGTGSYNEQFF TGTGCCAGCAGCACGAGCGGGACCGGCTCCTACAATGAGCAGTTCTTC
TRBJ1-1 TRBD1 - TRBV7-9 CASSLTGVSTEAFF TGTGCCAGCAGCTTGACAGGGGTCAGCACTGAAGCTTTCTTT
TRBJ1-2 TRBD1 - TRBV28 CASSFPRQGFGYTF TGTGCCAGCAGTTTCCCCCGACAGGGGTTTGGCTACACCTTC
TRBJ1-4 - - TRBV9 CASSIRDNNEKLFF TGTGCCAGCAGCATCCGGGACAATAATGAAAAACTGTTTTTT
TRBJ2-7 TRBD1 few TRBV5-6 CASSRQGLQYYEQYF TGTGCCAGCAGCCGACAGGGCCTCCAATACTACGAGCAGTACTTC
TRBJ1-1 TRBD1 few TRBV28 CASSSADRGQAFF TGTGCCAGCAGTTCGGCGGACAGGGGCCAAGCTTTCTTT
TRBJ2-6 TRBD1 few TRBV7-2 CASSLGTGPYSGANVLTF TGTGCCAGCAGCTTAGGGACAGGACCTTACTCTGGGGCCAACGTCCTGACTTTC
TRBJ2-2 TRBD1 - TRBV7-8 CASSLRTGFTGELFF TGTGCCAGCAGCTTAAGGACAGGGTTTACCGGGGAGCTGTTTTTT
TRBJ2-3 TRBD2 - TRBV5-6 CASSPGTSAPRPTDTQYF TGTGCCAGCAGCCCGGGGACTAGCGCTCCACGGCCTACAGATACGCAGTATTTT
TRBJ1-6 - - TRBV7-6 CASSPEEGFSSPLHF TGTGCCAGCAGCCCGGAGGAGGGGTTCTCTTCACCCCTCCACTTT